The clone carrying this T cell receptor (beta chain) came up a few times. The data were taken from a study of T cell responses to AZD1222 COVID-19 vaccine. The data were produced by immunoSEQ multiplex PCR, yet TCRdb's version contains in-frame clones alone and is incomplete. Of 86,000 or so clones listed, roughly 89% were seen once; the top ten hold around 2.2%. V was shortened by 3 bases and J by 0 bases, with 13 bases between the two germline ends. The CDR3 consists of 15 residues. CDR1 and CDR2 (germline): SGHTS, YDEGEE. This sequence joins TRBV5-8 and TRBJ2-7, with a weak D call TRBD2 (6 bases). The sequence came from an adult in good health. The starting material was peripheral blood, obtained on day 0 of AZD1222 vaccination. The CDR3 region is CASSSRDLSSYEQYF. DNA for the CDR3: TGTGCCAGCAGCTCCCGGGACTTGTCCTCCTACGAGCAGTACTTC.